The clone carrying this T cell receptor (beta chain) was detected a few times. No antigen is known for it. The data originate from a study of beta chain features in type 1 diabetes. Study context: Sorted cells from all samples, numbering about 100,000,000, were examined.

CD4+ cells of the naive, central memory, regulatory and stem cell-like memory types were sorted via CD45RO/CCR7/CD25/CD127/CD95/CD27. Points from the study as a whole: Comparison showed that naive, central memory and Treg TCRB repertoires appeared more similar among patients than among healthy donors. Fewer insertions but more deletions were seen at VDJ junctions in type 1 diabetes patients. Among patients with Type 1 diabetes, TCRB CDR3s were moderately but significantly shorter in every one of the four CD4+ subsets.

All of the isolated RNA was reverse transcribed, so expressed TCRB transcripts were sequenced. TCRdb keeps only in-frame clones here, not all; method: immunoSEQ multiplex PCR. This sample has approximately 160,000 clones, with about 9.3% found just once. Germline V lookup: CDR1 SNHLY, CDR2 FYNNEI. The CDR3 sequence is 14 residues long. V gave up 6 bases and J gave up 8 bases; unmatched junction bases: 8. The sequencing sample was made of central memory CD4+ T cells from blood. The origin of this receptor is a young man with type 1 diabetes. The chain recombines TRBV2 with TRBJ2-1; 9 positions match TRBD2. This chain's CDR3 is CASSIRLAEDEQFF. As DNA, the CDR3 is TGTGCCAGCAGCATACGACTAGCGGAAGATGAGCAGTTCTTC.